The following is a TCR beta chain sequence with its context. The PCR had 60 Vbeta and 13 Jbeta primers. Here immunoSEQ multiplex PCR was the method, and the copy in TCRdb shows in-frame clones only, minus some. The table has fewer than 250,000 clones, more than 65% seen once; the top ten hold roughly 2%. This sample was taken from a study of cytomegalovirus exposure and HLA in healthy donors. The ends lost 6 bases at V and 7 bases at J; junction bases unmatched: 13. Germline V gene sequence: CDR1 LNHDA, CDR2 SQIVND (reference sequence). The CDR3 runs 15 residues. This sequence was found in a woman in her thirties in good health and CMV-seronegative. This sequence joins TRBV19 and TRBJ2-7; TRBD1 aligns across 9 bases. Sequencing was performed on PBMCs. The CDR3 spells CASSLRDRALDEQYF. The DNA of the CDR3 is TGTGCCAGTAGCCTCCGGGACAGGGCCCTCGATGAGCAGTACTTC.